This T cell receptor (beta chain) is from a study of CD8+ T cells in alopecia areata. Turning to the study itself: Treatment of the treated patients consisted of oral tofacitinib, 5 to 10 mg twice daily.

Trimming cost V 6 bases and J 3 bases, with 13 bases left between them. Germline V gene data show CDR1 as LNHNV and CDR2 as YYDKDF (reference sequence). CDR3 length equals 14 residues. This clone appeared a few times. Investigators isolated RNA and reverse transcribed it into cDNA to act as the sequencing template. TCRdb's copy holds only in-frame clones and misses some; the assay was immunoSEQ multiplex PCR. The sample lists more than 110,000 clones; about 60% were seen once. Alopecia areata patients provided lesional scalp punch biopsies and peripheral blood, both collected for the study. Sorted populations comprised CD4+ and CD8+ T cells obtained from PBMCs.

This chain connects TRBV15 to TRBJ2-3, with a tentative D call TRBD2 (5 bases). The sample was CD4+ T cells sorted from blood, taken at week 0. This clonotype originated in a human donor with alopecia areata. In nucleotides, the CDR3 is TGTGCCACCAGGAGGGAAATTACTACAGATACGCAGTATTTT. Amino acid sequence: CATRREITTDTQYF.